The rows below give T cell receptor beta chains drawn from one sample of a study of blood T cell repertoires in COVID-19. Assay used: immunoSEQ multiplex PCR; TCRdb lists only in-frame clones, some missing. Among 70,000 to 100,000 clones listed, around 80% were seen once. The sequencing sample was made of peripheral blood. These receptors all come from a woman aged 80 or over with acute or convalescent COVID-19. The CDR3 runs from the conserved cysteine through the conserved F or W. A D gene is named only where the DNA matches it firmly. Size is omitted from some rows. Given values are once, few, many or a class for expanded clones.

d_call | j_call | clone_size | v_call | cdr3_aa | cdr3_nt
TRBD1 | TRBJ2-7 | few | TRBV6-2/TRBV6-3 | CASSYPPGQGASYEQYF | TGTGCCAGCAGTTACCCCCCGGGACAGGGGGCTAGCTACGAGCAGTACTTC
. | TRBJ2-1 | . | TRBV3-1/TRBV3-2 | CASSQDLPSTYNEQFF | TGTGCCAGCAGCCAAGATTTGCCTAGTACCTACAATGAGCAGTTCTTC
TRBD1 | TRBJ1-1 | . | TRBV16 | CASSQSRTGGEAFF | TGTGCCAGCAGCCAATCCCGGACAGGGGGCGAAGCTTTCTTT
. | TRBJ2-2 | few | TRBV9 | CASSTSLAGELFF | TGTGCCAGCTCGACTTCTTTAGCCGGGGAGCTGTTTTTT
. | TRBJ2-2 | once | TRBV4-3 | CASSQDRGGELFF | TGCGCCAGCAGCCAAGATAGGGGCGGGGAGCTGTTTTTT
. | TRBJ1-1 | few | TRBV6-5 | CAVQVWMNTEAFF | TGTGCCGTCCAGGTATGGATGAACACTGAAGCTTTCTTT
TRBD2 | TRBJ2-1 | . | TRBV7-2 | CASSSTPGGSHEQFF | TGTGCCAGCAGCTCGACCCCGGGGGGGAGTCATGAGCAGTTCTTC
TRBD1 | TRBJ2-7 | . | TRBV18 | CASSPPTGGYYEQYF | TGTGCCAGCTCACCACCGACAGGGGGGTACTACGAGCAGTACTTC
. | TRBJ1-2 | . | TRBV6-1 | CASSEWAKANYGYTF | TGTGCCAGCAGTGAATGGGCTAAAGCTAACTATGGCTACACCTTC
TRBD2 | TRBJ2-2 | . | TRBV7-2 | CASSSGGRAGGELFF | TGTGCCAGCAGCTCCGGGGGGAGGGCGGGCGGGGAGCTGTTTTTT
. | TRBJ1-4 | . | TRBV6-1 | CASSEGTQIGEKLFF | TGTGCCAGCAGTGAGGGGACACAAATAGGGGAAAAACTGTTTTTT
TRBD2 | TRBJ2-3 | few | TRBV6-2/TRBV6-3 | CASSLLAGEISTDTQYF | TGTGCCAGCAGTTTACTAGCGGGGGAAATCAGCACAGATACGCAGTATTTT
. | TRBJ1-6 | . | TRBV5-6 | CASSFGRQTIYNSPLHF | TGTGCCAGCAGCTTCGGTCGCCAAACGATCTATAATTCACCCCTCCACTTT
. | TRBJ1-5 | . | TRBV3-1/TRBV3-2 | CASSQGRLSNQPQHF | TGTGCCAGCAGCCAAGGCAGGTTAAGCAATCAGCCCCAGCATTTT
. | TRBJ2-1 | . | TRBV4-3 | CASSQDGGNVEQFF | TGCGCCAGCAGCCAAGACGGAGGGAACGTTGAGCAGTTCTTC
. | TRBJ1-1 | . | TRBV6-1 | CASSESGKNTEAFF | TGTGCCAGCAGTGAGTCAGGGAAGAACACTGAAGCTTTCTTT
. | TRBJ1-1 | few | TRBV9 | CASSAIGDLSTEAFF | TGTGCCAGCAGCGCAATAGGGGATCTGAGCACTGAAGCTTTCTTT
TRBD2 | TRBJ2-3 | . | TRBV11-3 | CASSLRGRTDTQYF | TGTGCCAGCAGCTTGCGGGGGAGAACAGATACGCAGTATTTT
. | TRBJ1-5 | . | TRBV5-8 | CASSTVQPQHF | TGTGCCAGCAGCACTGTCCAGCCCCAGCATTTT
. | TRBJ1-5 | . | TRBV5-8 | CASSKGGWGNQPQHF | TGTGCCAGCAGTAAGGGAGGTTGGGGCAATCAGCCCCAGCATTTT
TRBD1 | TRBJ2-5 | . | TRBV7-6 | CASSLRDREQETQYF | TGTGCCAGCAGCTTACGGGACAGGGAACAAGAGACCCAGTACTTC
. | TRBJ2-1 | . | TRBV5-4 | CASNRQAASYNEQFF | TGTGCCAGCAACCGTCAGGCTGCCTCCTACAATGAGCAGTTCTTC
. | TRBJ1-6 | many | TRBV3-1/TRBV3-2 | CASSQGEVNNSPLHF | TGTGCCAGCAGCCAGGGGGAGGTGAATAATTCACCCCTCCACTTT
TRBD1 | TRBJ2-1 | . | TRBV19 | CASSITGDRTYNEQFF | TGTGCCAGTAGTATTACCGGGGACAGGACATACAATGAGCAGTTCTTC
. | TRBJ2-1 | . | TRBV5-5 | CASSLDGYSYNEQFF | TGTGCCAGCAGCTTGGACGGGTATTCCTACAATGAGCAGTTCTTC
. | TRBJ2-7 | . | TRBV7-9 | CASSLAGSPEQYF | TGTGCCAGCAGCTTAGCGGGGAGTCCCGAGCAGTACTTC
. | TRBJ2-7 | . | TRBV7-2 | CASSLSPSGGEAQQYF | TGTGCCAGCAGCCTATCCCCTTCTGGCGGCGAGGCGCAGCAGTACTTC
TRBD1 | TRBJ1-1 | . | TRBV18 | CASSGQGNEAFF | TGTGCCAGCTCAGGACAGGGGAATGAAGCTTTCTTT
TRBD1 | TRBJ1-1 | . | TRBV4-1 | CASSQSTDRTNTEAFF | TGCGCCAGCAGCCAATCCACGGACAGGACAAACACTGAAGCTTTCTTT
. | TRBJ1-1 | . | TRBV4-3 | CASSQGPVESAFF | TGCGCCAGCAGCCAAGGCCCTGTGGAGTCGGCTTTCTTT
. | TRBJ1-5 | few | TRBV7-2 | CASSSTGSNQPQHF | TGTGCCAGCAGCTCCACAGGTAGCAATCAGCCCCAGCATTTT
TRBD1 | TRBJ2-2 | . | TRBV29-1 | CSTDRGNTGELFF | TGCAGCACCGACAGGGGTAACACCGGGGAGCTGTTTTTT
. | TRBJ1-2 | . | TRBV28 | CASSSGGQTFNYGYTF | TGTGCCAGCAGCTCGGGGGGCCAGACCTTCAACTATGGCTACACCTTC
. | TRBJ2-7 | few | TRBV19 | CASSRGGKYHEQYF | TGTGCCAGTAGTAGAGGGGGAAAGTACCACGAGCAGTACTTC
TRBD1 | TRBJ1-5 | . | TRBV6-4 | CASSVQGGQPQHF | TGTGCCAGCAGTGTGCAGGGGGGTCAGCCCCAGCATTTT
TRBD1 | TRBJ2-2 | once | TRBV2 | CASMGQGIGELFF | TGTGCCAGCATGGGACAGGGTATCGGGGAGCTGTTTTTT
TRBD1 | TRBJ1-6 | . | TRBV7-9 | CASSMTGGGSPLHF | TGTGCCAGCAGCATGACAGGGGGAGGGTCACCCCTCCACTTT
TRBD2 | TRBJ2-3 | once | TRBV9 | CASSDGLLAGGLDTQYF | TGTGCCAGCAGCGACGGATTACTAGCGGGGGGGCTAGATACGCAGTATTTT
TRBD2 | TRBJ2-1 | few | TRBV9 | CASSSRTSGGARLDEQFF | TGTGCCAGCAGCTCCCGAACTAGCGGGGGGGCAAGGCTCGATGAGCAGTTCTTC
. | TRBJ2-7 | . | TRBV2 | CASRWTREYEQYF | TGTGCCAGCAGATGGACTCGTGAATACGAGCAGTACTTC
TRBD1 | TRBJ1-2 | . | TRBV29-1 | CSVGRDSSGGYGYTF | TGCAGCGTTGGTCGGGACAGTTCTGGAGGCTATGGCTACACCTTC
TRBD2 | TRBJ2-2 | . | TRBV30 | CAWRGGLVPGELFF | TGTGCCTGGAGGGGGGGACTAGTCCCCGGGGAGCTGTTTTTT
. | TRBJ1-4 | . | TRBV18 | CASSPPELWGTTNEKLFF | TGTGCCAGCTCACCACCGGAGCTTTGGGGCACAACTAATGAAAAACTGTTTTTT
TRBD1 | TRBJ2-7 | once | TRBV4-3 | CASSRTTGSSRVVYEQYF | TGCGCCAGCAGCCGGACGACAGGGTCTTCTCGAGTCGTCTACGAGCAGTACTTC
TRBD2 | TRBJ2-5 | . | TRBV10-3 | CATDITSGYQETQYF | TGTGCCACAGACATAACTAGCGGGTACCAAGAGACCCAGTACTTC
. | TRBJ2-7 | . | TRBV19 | CASSINTGQVKYF | TGTGCCAGTAGTATTAACACAGGTCAGGTTAAGTACTTC
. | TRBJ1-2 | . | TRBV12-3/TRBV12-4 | CASSPGPNYGYTF | TGTGCCAGCAGCCCGGGTCCAAACTATGGCTACACCTTC
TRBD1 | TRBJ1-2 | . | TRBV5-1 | CASSLGTGTNYGYTF | TGCGCCAGCAGCTTGGGGACAGGGACTAACTATGGCTACACCTTC
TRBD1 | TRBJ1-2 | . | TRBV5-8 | CASSLTGGRGYTF | TGTGCCAGCAGCTTGACAGGGGGACGTGGCTACACCTTC
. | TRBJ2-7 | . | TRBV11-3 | CASSFTRSSYEQYF | TGTGCCAGCAGCTTTACACGGAGCTCCTACGAGCAGTACTTC
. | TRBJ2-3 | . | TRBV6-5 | CASRTQDVGADTQYF | TGTGCCAGCAGGACACAGGACGTTGGGGCAGATACGCAGTATTTT
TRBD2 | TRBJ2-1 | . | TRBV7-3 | CASSLRSGGYNEQFF | TGTGCCAGCAGCTTAAGGAGCGGGGGTTACAATGAGCAGTTCTTC
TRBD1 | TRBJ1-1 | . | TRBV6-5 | CASSPGTGNTEAFF | TGTGCCAGCAGTCCGGGGACAGGGAACACTGAAGCTTTCTTT
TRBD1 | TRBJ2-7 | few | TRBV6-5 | CASSPGQGSVYEQYF | TGTGCCAGCAGTCCGGGACAGGGAAGTGTGTACGAGCAGTACTTC
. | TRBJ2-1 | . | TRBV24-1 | CATSRAGASYNEQFF | TGTGCCACCAGCCGAGCGGGCGCCTCCTACAATGAGCAGTTCTTC
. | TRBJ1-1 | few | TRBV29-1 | CSVMGQNTEAFF | TGCAGCGTTATGGGACAAAACACTGAAGCTTTCTTT
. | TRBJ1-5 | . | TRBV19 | CASSDRSSNQPQHF | TGTGCCAGTAGTGACAGGTCAAGCAATCAGCCCCAGCATTTT
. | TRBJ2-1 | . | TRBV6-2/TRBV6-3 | CASSQGYNEQFF | TGTGCCAGCAGTCAGGGGTACAATGAGCAGTTCTTC
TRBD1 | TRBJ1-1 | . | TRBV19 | CASSKGQKNTEAFF | TGTGCCAGTAGTAAGGGACAGAAGAACACTGAAGCTTTCTTT
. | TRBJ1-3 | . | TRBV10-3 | CAISESGIGNTIYF | TGTGCCATCAGTGAGTCCGGGATTGGAAACACCATATATTTT